The next 27 T cell receptor beta chains were all read from a single sample in a study of blood T cells in healthy people across ages. A sample-barcoded 5' primer and a J-beta primer mix were used in a second PCR of roughly 6 to 12 cycles. In TCRdb, the 5' RACE reads were re-called with MiXCR into one record per CDR3 protein. The table lists 700,000 to 850,000 distinct CDR3 sequences, 30% to 45% of them singletons, with approximately 12% in the top ten. Sequenced material: blood. All receptors come from a man younger than 35 in good health.

Only a few counts were recorded for this clonotype. V usage is TRBV7-2 and J usage is TRBJ1-4, with 8 bases lining up with TRBD1. From germline, CDR1 is SGHTA and CDR2 FQGNSA. The CDR3 runs to 13 residues. V was clipped by 1 base and J by 14 bases; unmatched bases: 6. DNA for the CDR3: TGTGCCAGCAGCTTAGAACAGGGGGGCCGGCTGTTTTTT. This codes for CASSLEQGGRLFF.

J is TRBJ2-2 and V is TRBV20-1; possibly TRBD1 for D (6 bases). The CDR3 covers 12 residues. In germline, CDR1 is DFQATT, CDR2 SNEGSKA (reference sequence). V was pared by 6 bases and J by 6 bases, with 11 bases between. The CDR3 loop reads CSARTVSGELFF. In nucleotides, the CDR3 is TGCAGTGCCCGGACAGTGTCCGGGGAGCTGTTTTTT.

A word on this clonotype: The junction departs from germline at one end; a sequencing error may be responsible. The chain employs TRBV12-3 or TRBV12-4 and TRBJ2-1, with a tentative D call TRBD2 (5 bases). CDR3 length equals 13 residues. The CDR3 is CASSVALMETQFF. In DNA form, the CDR3 reads TGTGCCAGCAGTGTAGCGCTGATGGAGACCCAGTTCTTC.

The V gene is TRBV29-1, the J gene TRBJ1-6, with D possibly TRBD1 on 5 matching bases. V was clipped by 6 bases and J by 10 bases, with 16 bases between them. CDR1 is SQVTM and CDR2 is ANQGSEA in the germline V gene. This CDR3 region has 13 residues. CDR3 region: CSVGDSVGSPLHF. CDR3 in DNA: TGCAGCGTAGGGGACTCGGTAGGGTCACCCCTCCACTTT.

This clonotype was observed once. This chain uses TRBV6-6 with TRBJ2-5; 10 nucleotides align to TRBD2. Trimming took 6 bases from V and 11 from J; bases not matched to a gene: 15. The CDR3 has 15 residues. Germline values: CDR1 MNHNY, CDR2 SVGAGI (reference sequence). The CDR3 sequence is CASSLGLADLNEQYF. CDR3 sequence (DNA): TGTGCCAGCAGCCTCGGACTAGCGGACCTCAATGAGCAGTACTTC.

The rearrangement links TRBV27 to TRBJ1-6; TRBD1 aligns across 9 bases. The CDR3 totals 17 residues. The J segment lost 4 bases and the V segment lost 4 bases, leaving 8 bases of the junction unmatched. The germline gives CDR1 MNHEY, CDR2 SMNVEV (reference sequence). The CDR3: CASSWGQGGLYNSPLHF. DNA for the CDR3: TGTGCCAGCAGTTGGGGACAGGGAGGTTTGTATAATTCACCCCTCCACTTT.

The rearrangement uses TRBV12-5 and TRBJ1-2; 7 bases map to TRBD1. Losses at the gene ends were 2 bases for V and 5 bases for J; bases not matched to a gene: 2. This CDR3 spans 13 amino acids. Germline V gives CDR1 LGHNT, CDR2 FRNRAP. This CDR3 is CASGLTGEYGYTF. In DNA form, the CDR3 reads TGTGCTAGTGGTTTGACAGGGGAATATGGCTACACCTTC.

The table lists this clonotype with a count of one. The chain couples TRBV20-1 to TRBJ1-1, with D hard to call. Germline V CDR1 and CDR2: DFQATT, SNEGSKA (reference sequence). V lost 6 bases and J 1 base, leaving 12 bases between the germline ends. This CDR3 is built from 13 residues. CDR3 region: CSAIDTPNTEAFF. In nucleotides, the CDR3 is TGCAGTGCCATCGACACTCCGAACACTGAAGCTTTCTTT.

The rearrangement uses TRBV6-5 and TRBJ1-1; D not resolved. Trimming took off 5 bases at V and 8 bases at J, with 18 bases between the two ends. The length of the CDR3 is 14 residues. Germline V gene data show CDR1 as MNHEY and CDR2 as SVGAGI. The CDR3 nucleotides are TGTGCCAGCAGTGACCCGGGCCCTCTAGGGGAAGCTTTCTTT. Encoded protein: CASSDPGPLGEAFF.

The rearrangement joins TRBV4-3 to TRBJ2-7, with D hard to call. V lost 0 bases, J lost 7 bases, and 13 bases lay in between. The CDR3 length is 14 residues. CDR1 is LGHNA and CDR2 is YSLEER in the germline V gene. CDR3 nucleotide sequence: TGCGCCAGCAGCCAAGATGATATAACGGAGGAGCAGTACTTC. Translation: CASSQDDITEEQYF.

This clonotype was counted between two and nine times. The chain is built from TRBV6-6 and TRBJ2-2; weak D call: TRBD1 (6 bases). CDR1 is MNHNY, CDR2 SVGAGI, per germline (reference sequence). The CDR3 has 15 residues. With 5 bases removed from V and 3 bases from J, the gap between germline ends came to 13 bases. The DNA for the CDR3 is TGTGCCAGCAGTCTCGACAGGTCCTACACCGGGGAGCTGTTTTTT. Translated: CASSLDRSYTGELFF.

This clonotype appeared once. This may stem from a read error, because a much larger clone lies one nucleotide away. This chain joins TRBV4-3 and TRBJ2-7, with D perhaps given as TRBD1 or TRBD2 (6 bases each). This CDR3 contains 16 residues. V was clipped by 4 bases and J by 7 bases, with 23 bases between them. The germline V gene has CDR1 LGHNA and CDR2 YSLEER. The CDR3 region is CASSLSWGAGYNEQYF. The CDR3 nucleotides are TGCGCCAGCAGCCTAAGCTGGGGGGCGGGATACAATGAGCAGTACTTC.

J is TRBJ1-1 and V is TRBV28; no clear D gene. Germline V gene data show CDR1 as MDHEN and CDR2 as SYDVKM. The V and J ends lost 8 bases and 8 bases respectively, with 6 bases between them. The CDR3 runs to 9 residues. CDR3 DNA: TGTGCCAGCGGCTTGGAAGCTTTCTTT. It yields the protein CASGLEAFF.

The J gene is TRBJ1-5, the V gene TRBV12-3 or TRBV12-4, with 8 bases identical to TRBD1. The CDR3 covers 14 residues. V was clipped by 5 bases and J by 7 bases; unmatched bases: 7. CDR3 sequence (DNA): TGTGCCAGCAGTAAACAGGGGGTAATACAGCCCCAGCATTTT. Translated, it gives CASSKQGVIQPQHF.

The chain is built from TRBV27 and TRBJ2-1; D possibly uses TRBD1 or TRBD2 (6 bases each). The CDR3 covers 15 residues. The V end lost 4 bases, the J end lost 8 bases, and 18 bases lay between the germline ends. Germline V lookup: CDR1 MNHEY, CDR2 SMNVEV (reference sequence). CDR3 DNA sequence: TGTGCCAGCAGTTATGAGGGGGGTAGTGGTTATGAGCAGTTCTTC. It translates to CASSYEGGSGYEQFF.

This clonotype was counted ten times or more. The V call is TRBV20-1, the J call TRBJ2-3; D may correspond to TRBD1 or TRBD2 (6 bases each). This CDR3 is 14 amino acids long. Looked up from germline, CDR1 is DFQATT and CDR2 is SNEGSKA (reference sequence). The V end was cut by 3 bases, the J end by 0 bases, with 10 bases between. DNA of the CDR3: TGCAGTGCTAGTTGGGGGGCTAGCACAGATACGCAGTATTTT. Its protein is CSASWGASTDTQYF.

About this clonotype itself: An end of the junction does not agree with germline; a read error may underlie this. V is TRBV6-5 and J is TRBJ2-2, with unresolved D. The CDR3 has 11 amino acids. Germline-derived CDR1 and CDR2 are MNHEY and SVGAGI. The CDR3 reads CAGSRTRELFF. The CDR3 nucleotides read TGTGCCGGCAGCCGGACCAGGGAGCTGTTTTTT.

This clonotype came up a few times. The V gene is TRBV12-3 or TRBV12-4, the J gene TRBJ2-5; no firm D call. The CDR3 extends over 13 amino acids. V was clipped by 5 bases and J by 5 bases, with 12 bases between them. The DNA for the CDR3 is TGTGCCAGCAGTGCGCCTATGAACGAGACCCAGTACTTC. Residues: CASSAPMNETQYF.

The chain carries TRBV9 and TRBJ1-4; weak D call: TRBD1 (5 bases). The CDR3 is made up of 14 amino acids. V lost 4 bases, J lost 8 bases, and 15 bases lay in between. Germline-derived CDR1 and CDR2 are SGDLS and YYNGEE. The CDR3 nucleotides read TGTGCCAGCAGCCCCTCGGGGGTCCGCGAAAAACTGTTTTTT. Amino acids: CASSPSGVREKLFF.

There are many counts of this clonotype. J is TRBJ2-1 and V is TRBV4-3; 10 bases are shared with TRBD2. The CDR3 loop spans 16 amino acids. The germline gives CDR1 LGHNA, CDR2 YSLEER. V lost 0 bases to trimming and J lost 9 bases; unmatched junction nucleotides: 8. CDR3 sequence (DNA): TGCGCCAGCAGCCAAGATCCCCTAGCGGGGGAGGGTGAGCAGTTCTTC. Encoded protein: CASSQDPLAGEGEQFF.

The J gene is TRBJ2-1, the V gene TRBV7-3; 11 bases line up with TRBD2. The V gene end was trimmed by 4 bases and the J gene end by 9 bases; junction bases not matched to a gene: 8. The CDR3 runs to 15 residues. The germline CDR1 and CDR2 sequences are SGHTA and FQGTGA. The CDR3 DNA is TGTGCCAGCAGCTCCAGACTAGCGGGGCTGGGTGAGCAGTTCTTC. It is translated as CASSSRLAGLGEQFF.

Only a few counts were recorded for this clonotype. V is TRBV7-8 and J is TRBJ2-1; the match to TRBD2 covers 9 bases. J lost 7 bases, V lost 1 base, and 8 bases had no gene match. From germline, CDR1 is SGHVS and CDR2 FQNEAQ. The CDR3 is made up of 16 amino acids. Here the CDR3 DNA reads TGTGCCAGCAGCTTAGTGGGTCTAGCGGGGTGGAATGAGCAGTTCTTC. This encodes CASSLVGLAGWNEQFF.

Only a few counts were recorded for this clonotype. The rearrangement joins TRBV5-1 to TRBJ2-6, with TRBD1 matching 10 bases. Germline V CDR1 and CDR2: SGHRS, YFSETQ. The CDR3 is 18 amino acids. V lost 2 bases and J lost 0; bases outside the gene matches: 5. CDR3 sequence (DNA): TGCGCCAGCAGCTTAAGGACAGGGGGTGGCTCTGGGGCCAACGTCCTGACTTTC. Protein sequence: CASSLRTGGGSGANVLTF.

This clonotype was recorded many times. The chain is built from TRBV7-2 and TRBJ2-1; D gene ambiguous. The CDR3 has 13 residues. Per the germline V gene, CDR1 is SGHTA and CDR2 is FQGNSA. V was pared by 4 bases and J by 6 bases, with 10 bases between. The CDR3 reads CASSYAIGNEQFF. For the CDR3, the DNA is TGTGCCAGCAGCTACGCGATCGGCAATGAGCAGTTCTTC.

Ten or more counts support this clonotype. The rearrangement links TRBV15 to TRBJ2-3; D might be TRBD1 or TRBD2, each matching 5 bases. Germline CDR1 LNHNV, CDR2 YYDKDF (reference sequence). This CDR3 comprises 14 residues. V was pared by 5 bases and J by 2 bases, with 11 bases between. CDR3 region: CATSRDLTTDTQYF. In DNA, the CDR3 is TGTGCCACCAGCCGGGACCTTACCACAGATACGCAGTATTTT.

The genes are TRBV4-1 and TRBJ1-4; TRBD1 might be the D (5 bases). Trimming cost V 11 bases and J 4 bases, with 11 bases left between them. The CDR3 has 12 amino acids. Germline values: CDR1 MGHRA, CDR2 YSYEKL. The CDR3 here is CAVGGGNEKLFF. CDR3 sequence (DNA): TGCGCCGTGGGCGGGGGTAATGAAAAACTGTTTTTT.

The J gene is TRBJ2-7, the V gene TRBV12-3 or TRBV12-4; no clear D. The CDR3 consists of 13 residues. Trimming removed 7 bases from V and 3 bases from J, with 13 bases in between. CDR3 nucleotides: TGTGCCAGCACCACTGGGAACCTCTACGAGCAGTACTTC. Its protein product is CASTTGNLYEQYF.